These T cell receptor beta chains were read from a single sample in a study of T cell changes during pregnancy in multiple sclerosis. Clones were sequenced by immunoSEQ multiplex PCR, and TCRdb holds only the in-frame ones, with some missing. Of tens of thousands of clones in the sample, 88% were seen once. Sequencing used peripheral blood, obtained in the first trimester of pregnancy. The receptors were gathered from a female donor with multiple sclerosis, enrolled in a pregnancy study. Each CDR3 is given with its conserved first and last residue. A D gene is named only where the DNA matches it firmly. Not every row has a clone size; where given, it reads once, few, many or a size class.

v_gene: TRBV2; abundance: -; j_gene: TRBJ2-7; d_gene: TRBD2; CDR3nt: TGTGCCAGCAATCGACTAGCTTACGAGCAGTACTTC; CDR3aa: CASNRLAYEQYF
v_gene: TRBV28; abundance: -; j_gene: TRBJ1-2; d_gene: TRBD1; CDR3nt: TGTGCCAGCAGCCTCCGACAGGGGGCGGATGGCTACACCTTC; CDR3aa: CASSLRQGADGYTF
v_gene: TRBV9; abundance: -; j_gene: TRBJ2-7; d_gene: -; CDR3nt: TGTGCCAGCAGCGTAGGAGGTCGGGCAGGGGAATACGAGCAGTACTTC; CDR3aa: CASSVGGRAGEYEQYF
v_gene: TRBV4-3; abundance: -; j_gene: TRBJ2-7; d_gene: TRBD2; CDR3nt: TGCGCCAGCAGCCAAGATCAGACCACGGGAGGCCGACTGTACTTC; CDR3aa: CASSQDQTTGGRLYF
v_gene: TRBV18; abundance: -; j_gene: TRBJ1-4; d_gene: -; CDR3nt: TGTGCCAGCTCACCACGGGCAGGTATTAATGAAAAACTGTTTTTT; CDR3aa: CASSPRAGINEKLFF
v_gene: TRBV14; abundance: -; j_gene: TRBJ2-3; d_gene: -; CDR3nt: TGTGCCAGCAGCCAAGCATCCAGATACACAGATACGCAGTATTTT; CDR3aa: CASSQASRYTDTQYF
v_gene: TRBV6-1; abundance: -; j_gene: TRBJ2-3; d_gene: -; CDR3nt: TGTGCTATCCTGGGGTCAGGGGGCACAGATACGCAGTATTTT; CDR3aa: CAILGSGGTDTQYF
v_gene: TRBV6-6; abundance: -; j_gene: TRBJ2-7; d_gene: TRBD1; CDR3nt: TGTGCCAGCAGTTACTCGGAAACAGGGGATACCTACGAGCAGTACTTC; CDR3aa: CASSYSETGDTYEQYF
v_gene: TRBV19; abundance: -; j_gene: TRBJ1-2; d_gene: -; CDR3nt: TGTGCCAGTAGTATAGATCACAAGGGGAACTATGGCTACACCTTC; CDR3aa: CASSIDHKGNYGYTF
v_gene: TRBV5-1; abundance: -; j_gene: TRBJ2-2; d_gene: TRBD2; CDR3nt: TGCGCCAGCAGCCCGCAACTAGCGGGAGGGTCGGCCGGGGAGCTGTTTTTT; CDR3aa: CASSPQLAGGSAGELFF
v_gene: TRBV10-1; abundance: once; j_gene: TRBJ1-4; d_gene: TRBD1; CDR3nt: TGCGCCAGCAGTACAAACAGGGGAGATGGCGAAAAACTGTTTTTT; CDR3aa: CASSTNRGDGEKLFF
v_gene: TRBV28; abundance: -; j_gene: TRBJ2-7; d_gene: TRBD2; CDR3nt: TGTGCCAGCAGTTTAGGGGCTAGCGGGAGTTACGAGCAGTACTTC; CDR3aa: CASSLGASGSYEQYF
v_gene: TRBV29-1; abundance: -; j_gene: TRBJ2-1; d_gene: -; CDR3nt: TGCAGCGTTGAACCGGGGTCCTACAATGAGCAGTTCTTC; CDR3aa: CSVEPGSYNEQFF
v_gene: TRBV30; abundance: -; j_gene: TRBJ2-2; d_gene: -; CDR3nt: TGTGCCTGGAGGCAGGCAGCCACCGGGGAGCTGTTTTTT; CDR3aa: CAWRQAATGELFF
v_gene: TRBV5-1; abundance: -; j_gene: TRBJ2-2; d_gene: TRBD2; CDR3nt: TGCGCCAGCAGCTTGGGCCTAGCGGGAGCCGGGGAGCTGTTTTTT; CDR3aa: CASSLGLAGAGELFF
v_gene: TRBV5-1; abundance: -; j_gene: TRBJ2-7; d_gene: -; CDR3nt: TGCGCCAGCAGCAGTGGTCAGGCGACCTACGAGCAGTACTTC; CDR3aa: CASSSGQATYEQYF
v_gene: TRBV7-9; abundance: -; j_gene: TRBJ2-1; d_gene: -; CDR3nt: TGTGCCAGCAGCCATTCGACTCGGGGGACCTACAATGAGCAGTTCTTC; CDR3aa: CASSHSTRGTYNEQFF
v_gene: TRBV30; abundance: -; j_gene: TRBJ2-7; d_gene: -; CDR3nt: TGTGCCTGGAGTCTCAGCTACGAGCAGTACTTC; CDR3aa: CAWSLSYEQYF
v_gene: TRBV27; abundance: -; j_gene: TRBJ2-7; d_gene: TRBD2; CDR3nt: TGTGCCAGCAGTTTGGGGTCTAGCGGTACCTACGAGCAGTACTTC; CDR3aa: CASSLGSSGTYEQYF
v_gene: TRBV18; abundance: -; j_gene: TRBJ2-5; d_gene: -; CDR3nt: TGTGCCAGCTCACCCCTCCCATCGACAAGCCAAGAGACCCAGTACTTC; CDR3aa: CASSPLPSTSQETQYF
v_gene: TRBV5-6; abundance: -; j_gene: TRBJ2-5; d_gene: -; CDR3nt: TGTGCCAGCAGCTGGGGGGATGCGCTACTGGAGACCCAGTACTTC; CDR3aa: CASSWGDALLETQYF
v_gene: TRBV30; abundance: -; j_gene: TRBJ1-5; d_gene: -; CDR3nt: TGTGCCTGGAGTTCCCCTACGGGGCCCCAGCATTTT; CDR3aa: CAWSSPTGPQHF
v_gene: TRBV12-5; abundance: -; j_gene: TRBJ1-1; d_gene: TRBD1; CDR3nt: TGTGCTAGTGGTTTGGGCACAGGGGGGAACACTGAAGCTTTCTTT; CDR3aa: CASGLGTGGNTEAFF
v_gene: TRBV6-1; abundance: few; j_gene: TRBJ2-1; d_gene: TRBD2; CDR3nt: TGTGCCAGCAGTGAACTAGCGGGAGGCTACAATGAGCAGTTCTTC; CDR3aa: CASSELAGGYNEQFF
v_gene: TRBV9; abundance: -; j_gene: TRBJ2-3; d_gene: TRBD1; CDR3nt: TGTGCCAGCAGCGTAGGGGACAGGCCCGCCGATGGCACAGATACGCAGTATTTT; CDR3aa: CASSVGDRPADGTDTQYF
v_gene: TRBV28; abundance: -; j_gene: TRBJ1-5; d_gene: TRBD1; CDR3nt: TGTGCCAGCGCAACAGGGGGCGGCAATCAGCCCCAGCATTTT; CDR3aa: CASATGGGNQPQHF
v_gene: TRBV28; abundance: -; j_gene: TRBJ1-1; d_gene: TRBD1; CDR3nt: TGTGCCAGCAGTCGACAGGGTAACACTGAAGCTTTCTTT; CDR3aa: CASSRQGNTEAFF
v_gene: TRBV29-1; abundance: -; j_gene: TRBJ2-3; d_gene: TRBD2; CDR3nt: TGCAGCGTTTGGACTAGCGGAAAATTCATAGCTAGCACAGATACGCAGTATTTT; CDR3aa: CSVWTSGKFIASTDTQYF
v_gene: TRBV5-1; abundance: -; j_gene: TRBJ2-3; d_gene: -; CDR3nt: TGCGCCAGCAGCTTGGGAGATCACGGAGATACGCAGTATTTT; CDR3aa: CASSLGDHGDTQYF
v_gene: TRBV5-4; abundance: few; j_gene: TRBJ1-2; d_gene: -; CDR3nt: TGTGCCAGCAGCTCTGTGGAGAGACCACCCTATGGCTACACCTTC; CDR3aa: CASSSVERPPYGYTF
v_gene: TRBV28; abundance: -; j_gene: TRBJ2-1; d_gene: -; CDR3nt: TGTGCCAGCAGTTTAGACTCCACCGATGAGCAGTTCTTC; CDR3aa: CASSLDSTDEQFF
v_gene: TRBV5-1; abundance: once; j_gene: TRBJ2-1; d_gene: TRBD2; CDR3nt: TGCGCCAGCAGCTTGGCTAGCGGGAGTATGCGATTCTACAATGAGCAGTTCTTC; CDR3aa: CASSLASGSMRFYNEQFF
v_gene: TRBV30; abundance: -; j_gene: TRBJ1-6; d_gene: -; CDR3nt: TGTGCCTGGAGTCGAACAGTCTATAATTCACCCCTCCACTTT; CDR3aa: CAWSRTVYNSPLHF
v_gene: TRBV28; abundance: -; j_gene: TRBJ1-5; d_gene: TRBD1; CDR3nt: TGTGCCTCTTTAACCGGGGGACAGGGATTCGGCAATCAGCCCCAGCATTTT; CDR3aa: CASLTGGQGFGNQPQHF
v_gene: TRBV7-2; abundance: -; j_gene: TRBJ2-4; d_gene: -; CDR3nt: TGTGCCAGCAGCTCTACCGTGGAAAACATTCAGTACTTC; CDR3aa: CASSSTVENIQYF
v_gene: TRBV7-2; abundance: -; j_gene: TRBJ2-5; d_gene: -; CDR3nt: TGTGCCAGCAGCTTAGCTTGGGAGGAGACCCAGTACTTC; CDR3aa: CASSLAWEETQYF
v_gene: TRBV18; abundance: -; j_gene: TRBJ2-6; d_gene: -; CDR3nt: TGTGCCAGCTCACCCAGGGAAACCGGGGCCAACGTCCTGACTTTC; CDR3aa: CASSPRETGANVLTF
v_gene: TRBV5-6; abundance: -; j_gene: TRBJ1-2; d_gene: -; CDR3nt: TGTGCCAGCAGCTTCGGCAGGGAGGGCGGCTACACCTTC; CDR3aa: CASSFGREGGYTF
v_gene: TRBV6-1; abundance: -; j_gene: TRBJ2-5; d_gene: TRBD1; CDR3nt: TGTGCCAGCAGTTTCCAGACAGGGGAACAAGAGACCCAGTACTTC; CDR3aa: CASSFQTGEQETQYF
v_gene: TRBV5-1; abundance: -; j_gene: TRBJ2-5; d_gene: -; CDR3nt: TGCGCCAGCAGCTTGGCGGGGACTGCGGGGGAGACCCAGTACTTC; CDR3aa: CASSLAGTAGETQYF
v_gene: TRBV7-5; abundance: -; j_gene: TRBJ1-5; d_gene: -; CDR3nt: TGTGTCAGAAGCTTAGGAGGGAGGAGCAATCAGCCCCAGCATTTT; CDR3aa: CVRSLGGRSNQPQHF
v_gene: TRBV7-7; abundance: -; j_gene: TRBJ2-1; d_gene: -; CDR3nt: TGTGCCAGCAGCCCCCCCCTAGCTAATGAGCAGTTCTTC; CDR3aa: CASSPPLANEQFF
v_gene: TRBV5-1; abundance: -; j_gene: TRBJ2-5; d_gene: -; CDR3nt: TGCGCCAGCACCCGAGGGGGGGGCACCGAGACCCAGTACTTC; CDR3aa: CASTRGGGTETQYF
v_gene: TRBV30; abundance: -; j_gene: TRBJ2-1; d_gene: TRBD2; CDR3nt: TGTGCCTGGAGTGTAACGAGGACTAGCGGGACTCACAATGAGCAGTTCTTC; CDR3aa: CAWSVTRTSGTHNEQFF
v_gene: TRBV4-3; abundance: -; j_gene: TRBJ2-1; d_gene: -; CDR3nt: TGCGCCAGCAGCCAAGATTGGCGGGTCCTTACCTACAATGAGCAGTTCTTC; CDR3aa: CASSQDWRVLTYNEQFF
v_gene: TRBV9; abundance: -; j_gene: TRBJ1-1; d_gene: -; CDR3nt: TGTGCCAGCAGCGTAGGGTTAGGGACTCCCACTGAAGCTTTCTTT; CDR3aa: CASSVGLGTPTEAFF
v_gene: TRBV9; abundance: once; j_gene: TRBJ2-1; d_gene: TRBD2; CDR3nt: TGTGCCAGCAGCGTAGGGACTAGCGGGTTCAATGAGCAGTTCTTC; CDR3aa: CASSVGTSGFNEQFF
v_gene: TRBV25-1; abundance: once; j_gene: TRBJ1-1; d_gene: -; CDR3nt: TGTGCCAGCAATAGTATGGGAGGGAACACTGAAGCTTTCTTT; CDR3aa: CASNSMGGNTEAFF
v_gene: TRBV7-9; abundance: -; j_gene: TRBJ2-1; d_gene: TRBD2; CDR3nt: TGTGCCAGCAGCTTAGAGGTAGCGGGATCCAATGAGCAGTTCTTC; CDR3aa: CASSLEVAGSNEQFF
v_gene: TRBV5-6; abundance: -; j_gene: TRBJ2-7; d_gene: -; CDR3nt: TGTGCCAGCAGCGCCGGGGAAGAACCCTACGAGCAGTACTTC; CDR3aa: CASSAGEEPYEQYF
v_gene: TRBV4-1; abundance: -; j_gene: TRBJ2-3; d_gene: TRBD2; CDR3nt: TGCGCCAGCAGCCAAGAATTTTATCCGGGCGGGAGGCCATACACAGATACGCAGTATTTT; CDR3aa: CASSQEFYPGGRPYTDTQYF
v_gene: TRBV6-5; abundance: -; j_gene: TRBJ2-7; d_gene: TRBD2; CDR3nt: TGTGCCAGCAGTTACCGCGCTAGCGGGGCCTCCTACGAGCAGTACTTC; CDR3aa: CASSYRASGASYEQYF
v_gene: TRBV30; abundance: few; j_gene: TRBJ1-1; d_gene: -; CDR3nt: TGTGCCTGGAGTGACAGGCGATCTGAAGCTTTCTTT; CDR3aa: CAWSDRRSEAFF
v_gene: TRBV10-3; abundance: -; j_gene: TRBJ2-1; d_gene: -; CDR3nt: TGTGCCATCAGTGAGTCTAGAGAGAATGAGCAGTTCTTC; CDR3aa: CAISESRENEQFF
v_gene: TRBV7-9; abundance: -; j_gene: TRBJ2-2; d_gene: TRBD1; CDR3nt: TGTGCCAGCAGCAAATACAGGGGTCGGACGACCGGGGAGCTGTTTTTT; CDR3aa: CASSKYRGRTTGELFF
v_gene: TRBV1; abundance: -; j_gene: TRBJ2-1; d_gene: -; CDR3nt: TGCACCAGCAGCCAGCTATGGGGGGTGGCTTCGGGTGGTAAGCAGTTCTTC; CDR3aa: CTSSQLWGVASGGKQFF
v_gene: TRBV21-1; abundance: -; j_gene: TRBJ2-7; d_gene: -; CDR3nt: TGTGCCAGCAGCAAAATTCAGTTTCCCCTGCCCTACGAGCAGTACTTC; CDR3aa: CASSKIQFPLPYEQYF
v_gene: TRBV7-8; abundance: -; j_gene: TRBJ1-4; d_gene: -; CDR3nt: TGTGCCAGCAGCCTGGGGACTTCTAATGAAAAACTGTTTTTT; CDR3aa: CASSLGTSNEKLFF
v_gene: TRBV6-1; abundance: -; j_gene: TRBJ1-2; d_gene: TRBD1; CDR3nt: TGTGCCAGTAAAAGTCGGGACAGAAACTATGGCTACACCTTC; CDR3aa: CASKSRDRNYGYTF